This TCR beta chain was identified in a study of CD4 T cells in relation to SARS-CoV-2 and coronaviruses. Study-wide background: After 10 to 11 days of antigen culture, PBMC TCR beta CDR3s were sequenced. Study-level results: Crossreactivity was assessed only for spike protein, not other viral proteins.

The assay was immunoSEQ multiplex PCR, and TCRdb's table has in-frame clones only and misses some. Of some 44,000 clones listed, roughly 80% are singletons. Cryopreserved PBMCs were CD4-enriched, then split into naive and memory cells. Naive or memory CD4+ cells were cultured 1:1 with T cell-depleted PBMCs plus CEF. To note about this clone: Its matching antigen is unknown.

The CDR3 sequence is 15 residues long. V was clipped by 6 bases and J by 1 base; unmatched bases: 7. The germline V gene encodes CDR1 LNHDA and CDR2 SQIVND (reference sequence). This clonotype originated in an adult with COVID-19. Sequenced input: naive CD4+ T cells from PBMCs, cultured in vitro. Subset: naive CD4+ T cells isolated by negative enrichment. The chain is built from TRBV19 and TRBJ2-3; 7 bases match TRBD2. The CDR3 sequence: CASRTGGGGTDTQYF. As DNA, the CDR3 is TGTGCCAGTAGAACGGGGGGAGGCGGCACAGATACGCAGTATTTT.